The clone carrying this T cell receptor (beta chain) occurred many times. This entry comes from a study of neurological immune-mediated disorders. The method for making cDNA was 5'RACE, and it used 10-nucleotide random UMIs. One entry per CDR3 protein, called by TCRdb with MiXCR from the 5' RACE reads. The table lists tens of thousands of distinct CDR3 sequences, roughly 5.6% of them singletons. This CDR3 spans 11 amino acids. V lost 3 bases, J lost 5 bases, and 4 bases lay in between. Germline CDR1 reads MNHEY; CDR2 reads SVGEGT. The chain combines TRBV6-2 or TRBV6-3 with TRBJ2-5; D is uncertain. The clonotype comes from a man aged 18 to 30 with multiple sclerosis. The specimen sequenced was PBMCs. The CDR3 DNA is TGTGCCAGCAGTTATTGGGAGACCCAGTACTTC. Protein sequence: CASSYWETQYF.